This T cell receptor (beta chain) was identified during a study of blood T cell repertoires in COVID-19. About the research overall: The origin of the acute and convalescent COVID-19 samples was the United States, Italy and Spain. From T cells, B-cell-depleted T cells, or PBMCs came the material, which was cDNA or gDNA.

In the authors' methods: Estimation of nucleated cell counts relied on the amplification of reference gene primers. Sequenced by immunoSEQ multiplex PCR; TCRdb stores in-frame clones only, minus some. Clone size and V and J calls were adopted from that table, with D and trimming inferred from the DNA. This sample yields about 180,000 clones, of which over 75% are seen a single time; under 3.5% belongs to the top ten. The CDR3 runs 16 residues. Germline V gene data show CDR1 as SGHTA and CDR2 as FQGTGA. Trimming removed 4 bases from V and 3 bases from J; junction bases left unmatched: 9. Sequenced input: peripheral blood. This chain connects TRBV7-3 to TRBJ2-3; 8 bases are a match to TRBD2. This receptor was taken from a man in his 60s with acute or convalescent COVID-19. DNA for the CDR3: TGTGCCAGCAGCTCCTCTGCGGGGGGCGCGACAGATACGCAGTATTTT. The encoded protein is CASSSSAGGATDTQYF. The complete variable domain, with remaining parts taken from reference TRBV7-3 and TRBJ2-3, reads GAGVSQTPSNKVTEKGKYVELRCDPISGHTALYWYRQSLGQGPEFLIYFQGTGAADDSGLPNDRFFAVRPEGSVSTLKIQRTERGDSAVYLCASSSSAGGATDTQYFGPGTRLTVL.